This is a list of T cell receptor beta chains from one sample in a study of a mutant IDH1 vaccine in newly diagnosed glioma. The data were produced by immunoSEQ multiplex PCR, yet TCRdb's version contains in-frame clones alone and is incomplete. The table lists roughly 40,000 clones, 80% to 90% of them singletons. Antigens for these TCRs are unknown. Material: PBMCs, obtained from a glioma patient whose treatment included an IDH1 peptide vaccine. The receptors stem from a man aged 40-49 years with glioma. CDR3s include the opening cysteine and the closing phenylalanine or tryptophan. A D gene is named only where the DNA matches it firmly. Where a row states a size, it is once, few, many or the class of an expanded clone; other rows omit it.

D	V	J	size	CDR3	DNA
NA	TRBV14	TRBJ2-7	NA	CASRGPNLDTRVF	TGTGCCAGCAGGGGGCCAAATTTGGACACCCGGGTCTTC
NA	TRBV18	TRBJ2-2	NA	CASSPRQATGELFF	TGTGCCAGCTCACCACGTCAAGCAACCGGGGAGCTGTTTTTT
NA	TRBV5-4	TRBJ2-7	NA	CASSLEQGYEQYF	TGTGCCAGCAGCTTGGAACAGGGCTACGAGCAGTACTTC
TRBD2	TRBV6-1	TRBJ2-5	NA	CASKQREYETQYF	TGTGCCAGCAAACAGCGGGAGTATGAGACCCAGTACTTC
TRBD1	TRBV6-6	TRBJ2-2	once	CASSYGDRDPGELFF	TGTGCCAGCAGTTACGGCGACAGGGATCCCGGGGAGCTGTTTTTT
TRBD2	TRBV5-1	TRBJ2-7	medium-sized	CASSLSGTSGYEQYF	TGCGCCAGCAGCCTCTCCGGGACTAGCGGGTACGAGCAGTACTTC
TRBD1	TRBV7-9	TRBJ2-1	NA	CASSLGTGEREQFF	TGTGCCAGCAGCTTAGGGACAGGGGAACGTGAGCAGTTCTTC
NA	TRBV1	TRBJ2-5	NA	CTSSQDDWKETQYF	TGCACCAGCAGCCAAGACGACTGGAAAGAGACCCAGTACTTC
NA	TRBV7-2	TRBJ1-4	NA	CASSQSSEKLFF	TGTGCCAGCAGTCAGTCCAGTGAAAAACTGTTTTTT
NA	TRBV28	TRBJ2-7	NA	CASRPAEGTLSYEQYF	TGTGCCAGCAGGCCCGCGGAGGGGACACTCTCCTACGAGCAGTACTTC
TRBD2	TRBV5-5	TRBJ2-2	NA	CASSVGLAGASTGELFF	TGTGCCAGCAGCGTGGGCCTAGCGGGAGCATCCACCGGGGAGCTGTTTTTT
NA	TRBV5-4	TRBJ1-1	NA	CASGVTANTEAFF	TGTGCCAGCGGAGTGACAGCGAACACTGAAGCTTTCTTT
NA	TRBV7-7	TRBJ2-5	NA	CASSVTGTPSETQYF	TGTGCCAGCAGCGTCACCGGGACCCCTAGCGAGACCCAGTACTTC
TRBD1	TRBV28	TRBJ1-1	NA	CASSTLRMDRGPPEAFF	TGTGCCAGCAGTACCCTCCGTATGGACAGGGGGCCCCCTGAAGCTTTCTTT
NA	TRBV4-2	TRBJ2-2	few	CASSQRPKGELFF	TGTGCCAGCAGCCAGCGACCCAAAGGGGAGCTGTTTTTT
NA	TRBV7-2	TRBJ2-2	NA	CASSLVPGTGELFF	TGTGCCAGCAGCTTAGTCCCGGGGACCGGGGAGCTGTTTTTT
TRBD1	TRBV11-2	TRBJ2-7	NA	CASSFDRGNYEQYF	TGTGCCAGCAGCTTCGACAGGGGAAACTACGAGCAGTACTTC
TRBD1	TRBV7-9	TRBJ2-6	NA	CASTLTGGSMSGANVLTF	TGTGCCAGCACCTTAACAGGGGGTAGCATGTCTGGGGCCAACGTCCTGACTTTC
NA	TRBV4-1	TRBJ1-1	few	CASSQDLGKVYTEAFF	TGCGCCAGCAGCCAAGATCTTGGGAAGGTTTACACTGAAGCTTTCTTT
NA	TRBV7-6	TRBJ2-3	NA	CASTLGGAWSTDTQYF	TGTGCCAGCACCCTAGGAGGGGCGTGGAGCACAGATACGCAGTATTTT
NA	TRBV11-2	TRBJ2-2	NA	CASSLRQQNTGELFF	TGTGCCAGCAGCTTACGTCAACAGAACACCGGGGAGCTGTTTTTT
NA	TRBV27	TRBJ2-7	once	CASSLGQRSSWFYEQYF	TGTGCCAGCAGTTTGGGTCAGCGTAGTTCTTGGTTTTACGAGCAGTACTTC